These 22 T cell receptor beta chains originate from one sample sequenced in a study of T-cell memory formation after mild COVID-19. TCRdb reanalysed the 5' RACE reads using MiXCR and keeps one entry per CDR3 protein. The data hold just over 300,000 distinct CDR3 sequences, with approximately 19% observed a single time. Sequenced input: PBMCs or a T cell subset sorted from them (not recorded which). The receptor set was obtained from a young man who had mild COVID-19 (a few samples of this study predate the infection). Cell type and time point are not known.

This clonotype was observed at least ten times. The chain joins TRBV9 to TRBJ1-1; weak D call: TRBD1 (6 bases). The CDR3 is 13 amino acids. The germline V gene encodes CDR1 SGDLS and CDR2 YYNGEE. Trimming cost V 3 bases and J 1 base, with 7 bases left between them. DNA for the CDR3: TGTGCCAGCAGCGCGGACAGGAACACTGAAGCTTTCTTT. It yields the protein CASSADRNTEAFF.

This rearrangement joins TRBV7-2 to TRBJ1-5; D perhaps matches TRBD1 (6 bases). The V and J ends lost 5 bases and 4 bases respectively, with 18 bases between them. CDR1 is SGHTA, CDR2 FQGNSA, per germline. The CDR3 runs to 16 residues. The CDR3 DNA is TGTGCCAGCAGCATGGACAGTTATCGCCAAAATCAGCCCCAGCATTTT. This codes for CASSMDSYRQNQPQHF.

This clonotype was counted only a few times. CDR3 bases: TGCAGTGCTAGTATACCCCTTGGCACAGATACGCAGTATTTT. As protein: CSASIPLGTDTQYF. The chain couples TRBV20-1 to TRBJ2-3, with D unresolved. This CDR3 contains 14 residues. Germline-derived CDR1 and CDR2 are DFQATT and SNEGSKA (reference sequence). The V and J ends lost 3 bases and 1 base respectively, with 11 bases between them.

The chain recombines TRBV7-9 with TRBJ2-7; D unresolved. Deletions cut 5 bases from V and 4 bases from J, with 9 bases between. From germline, CDR1 is SEHNR and CDR2 FQNEAQ (reference sequence). The CDR3 spans 12 residues. DNA of the CDR3: TGTGCCAGCAGCATTTCTGTTTACGAGCAGTACTTC. Translated: CASSISVYEQYF.

This clonotype was counted a few times. The chain joins TRBV5-1 to TRBJ2-1; TRBD2 agrees at 7 bases. The germline CDR1 and CDR2 sequences are SGHRS and YFSETQ. The CDR3 is 13 amino acids. After removal of 2 bases from V and 6 bases from J, the junction contained 2 bases not matched to a gene. The CDR3: CASSFGTINEQFF. CDR3 nucleotides: TGCGCCAGCAGCTTTGGGACTATCAATGAGCAGTTCTTC.

J is TRBJ1-1 and V is TRBV10-3; D remains unclear. The germline V gene encodes CDR1 ENHRY and CDR2 SYGVKD. CDR3 length: 13 residues. V shed 3 bases and J shed 1 base, with 6 bases lying between them. CDR3 sequence: CAISDNGNTEAFF. DNA of the CDR3: TGTGCCATCAGTGATAACGGGAACACTGAAGCTTTCTTT.

This chain connects TRBV28 to TRBJ2-7; either TRBD1 or TRBD2 may supply D (5 bases each). Germline V gene sequence: CDR1 MDHEN, CDR2 SYDVKM. V shed 8 bases and J shed 0 bases, with 14 bases lying between them. The CDR3 contains 14 residues. For the CDR3, the DNA is TGTGCCAGCCAAGGGGACCCCAGCTCCTACGAGCAGTACGTC. Residues: CASQGDPSSYEQYV.

This clonotype turned up a few times. The chain links TRBV5-6 to TRBJ2-7, with TRBD2 as a possible D gene (6 bases). This CDR3 is built from 14 residues. V lost 2 bases and J 5 bases, leaving 14 bases between the germline ends. The germline gives CDR1 SGHDT, CDR2 YYEEEE. The CDR3: CASSFGGPRDEQYV. Written as DNA, the CDR3 is TGTGCCAGCAGCTTCGGAGGGCCGAGGGACGAGCAGTACGTC.

This clonotype was seen a few times. The V and J genes are TRBV6-5 and TRBJ1-2; the D gene is possibly TRBD1 (5 bases). The V end was cut by 3 bases, the J end by 8 bases, with 13 bases between. CDR3 length equals 13 residues. CDR1 is MNHEY, CDR2 SVGAGI, per germline. The CDR3 reads CASSYQGVNGYTF. In DNA, the CDR3 is TGTGCCAGCAGTTATCAAGGGGTTAACGGCTACACCTTC.

This clonotype was observed a few times. This chain uses TRBV4-1 with TRBJ2-3; D is unclear. Germline lookup yields CDR1 MGHRA and CDR2 YSYEKL. This CDR3 spans 15 amino acids. V lost 0 bases and J lost 2, with 9 bases in between. CDR3 DNA sequence: TGCGCCAGCAGCCAAGATGTAACCATCACAGATACGCAGTATTTT. As protein: CASSQDVTITDTQYF.

This clonotype was recorded a few times. The chain has TRBV6-2 or TRBV6-3 and TRBJ2-1; the D gene is possibly TRBD2 (6 bases). V lost 7 bases, J lost 4 bases, and 17 bases lay in between. This CDR3 spans 15 amino acids. Germline-derived CDR1 and CDR2 are MNHEY and SVGEGT. The CDR3: CASNKDGGTYNEQFF. CDR3 sequence (DNA): TGTGCCAGCAATAAAGACGGGGGTACTTACAATGAGCAGTTCTTC.

V and J are TRBV10-2 and TRBJ2-5, with 8 bases that match TRBD1. J gave up 5 bases and V 6 bases, and 8 bases lay outside the gene matches. The CDR3 spans 14 residues. Germline V lookup: CDR1 WSHSY, CDR2 SAAADI. CDR3 coding DNA: TGCGCCAGCAGGGTCCCAGGGGGCTCGGAGACCCAGTACTTC. Its translation is CASRVPGGSETQYF.

This clonotype was counted once. The V and J genes are TRBV5-1 and TRBJ2-3, with D tentatively TRBD1 or TRBD2 (6 bases each). The CDR3 sequence is 15 residues long. V lost 4 bases to trimming and J lost 1 base, with 13 bases between them. Germline assignment: CDR1 SGHRS and CDR2 YFSETQ. The CDR3 DNA reads TGCGCCAGCAGCGGGGGGCCCGGCGGCACAGATACGCAGTATTTT. It yields the protein CASSGGPGGTDTQYF. Full variable domain (remainder filled in from reference TRBV5-1 and TRBJ2-3): KAGVTQTPRYLIKTRGQQVTLSCSPISGHRSVSWYQQTPGQGLQFLFEYFSETQRNKGNFPGRFSGRQFSNSRSEMNVSTLELGDSALYLCASSGGPGGTDTQYFGPGTRLTVL.

This clonotype appeared a few times. The chain couples TRBV7-3 to TRBJ1-2, with 8 bases identical to TRBD1. CDR1 is SGHTA and CDR2 is FQGTGA in the germline V gene. The J segment lost 6 bases and the V segment lost 3 bases, leaving 3 bases of the junction unmatched. This CDR3 region has 13 residues. The CDR3 nucleotides are TGTGCCAGCAGCTTTTCAGGGGGCAATGGCTACACCTTC. Its translation is CASSFSGGNGYTF.

This clonotype was seen more than once but under ten times. The chain recombines TRBV11-2 with TRBJ2-7, with D perhaps TRBD2 (5 bases). The CDR3 has 15 amino acids. The germline V gene has CDR1 SGHAT and CDR2 FQNNGV. Trimming removed 1 base at V and 3 bases at J, with 13 bases between. The CDR3 is CASSLVAGPYYEQYF. DNA for the CDR3: TGTGCCAGCAGCTTAGTGGCGGGTCCTTACTACGAGCAGTACTTC. Supplemented by reference TRBV11-2 and TRBJ2-7, the full variable domain reads EAGVAQSPRYKIIEKRQSVAFWCNPISGHATLYWYQQILGQGPKLLIQFQNNGVVDDSQLPKDRFSAERLKGVDSTLKIQPAKLEDSAVYLCASSLVAGPYYEQYFGPGTRLTVT.

This clonotype was recorded a few times. The V gene is TRBV5-1, the J gene TRBJ2-5; a weak D match, TRBD2 (5 bases). CDR1 and CDR2 (germline): SGHRS, YFSETQ. V gave up 2 bases and J gave up 2 bases, with 16 bases separating them. The CDR3 length is 16 residues. The chain's CDR3 is CASSFGLPPGQETQYF. The DNA of the CDR3 is TGCGCCAGCAGCTTCGGACTCCCCCCGGGGCAAGAGACCCAGTACTTC.

This clonotype was recorded a few times. DNA of the CDR3: TGTGCCAGCGGCCTCTCCCGGGGAGAGACCCAGTACTTC. It specifies CASGLSRGETQYF. This sequence joins TRBV7-6 and TRBJ2-5, with D maybe TRBD2 (5 bases). The CDR3 sequence is 13 residues long. V lost 8 bases to trimming and J lost 4 bases, with 14 bases between them. The V gene's germline CDR1 is SGHVS and CDR2 FNYEAQ. Filled out from reference TRBV7-6 and TRBJ2-5, the complete variable domain reads GAGVSQSPRYKVTKRGQDVALRCDPISGHVSLYWYRQALGQGPEFLTYFNYEAQQDKSGLPNDRFSAERPEGSISTLTIQRTEQRDSAMYRCASGLSRGETQYFGPGTRLLVL.

The chain employs TRBV27 and TRBJ2-5; possibly TRBD1 or TRBD2 for D (7 bases each). The CDR3 has 15 amino acids. V shed 3 bases and J shed 4 bases, with 15 bases lying between them. Germline V gene data show CDR1 as MNHEY and CDR2 as SMNVEV (reference sequence). This CDR3 is CASSLRQGEGETQYF. In nucleotides, the CDR3 is TGTGCCAGCAGTTTGCGTCAGGGGGAGGGAGAGACCCAGTACTTC.

The chain has TRBV10-2 and TRBJ1-2, with D possibly TRBD1 on 5 matching bases. Germline CDR1 is WSHSY and CDR2 is SAAADI. The CDR3 covers 12 residues. V was pared by 10 bases and J by 3 bases, with 12 bases between. The DNA for the CDR3 is TGCGCCATTGATAGGGGTTACTATGGCTACACCTTC. Protein: CAIDRGYYGYTF.

This chain joins TRBV6-5 and TRBJ2-1; 10 bases map to TRBD2. CDR3 length: 15 amino acids. Germline V gene lookup returns CDR1 MNHEY and CDR2 SVGAGI. With V trimmed by 5 bases and J by 7 bases, 8 bases remained unmatched. CDR3 bases: TGTGCCAGCAGTCCTACGGGACTAGCGACGAATGAGCAGTTCTTC. Translation gives CASSPTGLATNEQFF.

The chain combines TRBV9 with TRBJ2-3; D is perhaps TRBD2 (7 bases). CDR3 length equals 15 residues. V was shortened by 0 bases and J by 0 bases, with 8 bases between the two germline ends. Germline V CDR1 and CDR2: SGDLS, YYNGEE. The CDR3 is CASSVEGGSTDTQYF. The DNA for the CDR3 is TGTGCCAGCAGCGTAGAGGGGGGGAGCACAGATACGCAGTATTTT.

The sample holds many counts of this clonotype. This chain links TRBV4-3 with TRBJ2-2; tentative D call: TRBD1 (6 bases). V lost 1 base and J lost 8, with 20 bases in between. CDR3 size: 17 residues. CDR1 is LGHNA and CDR2 is YSLEER in the germline V gene. As DNA, the CDR3 is TGCGCCAGCAGCCAAGGAATACCAGGGGAATCGTGGGGGGAGCTGTTTTTT. This translates into CASSQGIPGESWGELFF.